A selection of T cell receptor beta chains follows, all from one sample in a study of STAT5B mutations in CD4+ large granular lymphocyte leukemia. The repertoire was sequenced with immunoSEQ multiplex PCR; TCRdb's copy has only in-frame clones and lacks some. Among around 30,000 clones, roughly 76% were seen once, and the ten largest hold around 2.1%. Sequenced input: CD4+ T cells from blood buffy coats. Receptors originate from a human donor in good health. The conserved cysteine and the conserved F or W are not part of the CDR3 here. Each record gives: V gene, CDR3 protein.

V: TRBV30
CDR3: AWNRGLDQPQH

V: TRBV6-1
CDR3: ASSEAASGSYEQY

V: TRBV5-5
CDR3: ASSFSGTGEPGELF

V: TRBV9
CDR3: ASSYQTGRYNEQF

V: TRBV5-4
CDR3: ASSSPGTANTEAF

V: TRBV4-1
CDR3: ASSRVGGKSVYEQY

V: TRBV18
CDR3: ASSPAPGSYEQY

V: TRBV19
CDR3: ASSPGQGRRNEQF

V: TRBV30
CDR3: AWIENTEAF

V: TRBV6-6
CDR3: ASRGLGGYTEAF

V: TRBV6-6
CDR3: ASSTGGGVVEKLF

V: TRBV5-1
CDR3: ASSRTVQGNEQY

V: TRBV18
CDR3: ASSPKGDGQPQH

V: TRBV28
CDR3: ASSPPTGGNYGYT

V: TRBV18
CDR3: ASSSKQGAAEAF

V: TRBV9
CDR3: ASSVSGQTEAF

V: TRBV5-6
CDR3: ASSFLRQIPPYEQY

V: TRBV7-9
CDR3: ASSLGRTYEQY

V: TRBV19
CDR3: ASRDRGDGTEAF

V: TRBV18
CDR3: ASSSASRGTNYGYT

V: TRBV6-6
CDR3: ASSSRQSEAF

V: TRBV6-1
CDR3: ASSAGFGNTIY

V: TRBV18
CDR3: ASSPMSGQGRLNTEAF

V: TRBV30
CDR3: AWSEHKGAEETQY

V: TRBV11-2
CDR3: ASSLEVGRGAYEQY

V: TRBV19
CDR3: ASTPRARYNEQF

V: TRBV18
CDR3: ATASDREFGYT

V: TRBV7-9
CDR3: ASSPRTSGRNEQF

V: TRBV7-9
CDR3: ASSRQGLPGELF

V: TRBV5-8
CDR3: ASSLGSAPNYGYT

V: TRBV5-5
CDR3: ASRPPGGDGYT

V: TRBV25-1
CDR3: ASSAIPGQGKGENEQF

V: TRBV5-1
CDR3: ASSFSGPPTGELF

V: TRBV19
CDR3: ASSMLAGTDTQY

V: TRBV7-9
CDR3: ASSLVAGSSGNTIY

V: TRBV6-1
CDR3: ASSEAGGSNQPQH

V: TRBV6-4
CDR3: ASRAAGGLTDTQY

V: TRBV29-1
CDR3: SVSQLVGTEAF

V: TRBV7-8
CDR3: ASSPIRIYGYT

V: TRBV29-1
CDR3: SVWGGSARGEQF

V: TRBV25-1
CDR3: ASSEWGGQPEAYGYT

V: TRBV4-1
CDR3: ASSQDRGGGQGQPQH

V: TRBV9
CDR3: ASSVRPRGREQY

V: TRBV10-2
CDR3: ASSGRTLSSYNEQF

V: TRBV29-1
CDR3: SAAGQGVNTIY

V: TRBV5-1
CDR3: ASSPTGSNEKLF

V: TRBV15
CDR3: ATSRGLYNEQF

V: TRBV9
CDR3: ASSVGNSGANVLT

V: TRBV6-6
CDR3: ASSTGAYNSPLH

V: TRBV10-3
CDR3: ATGQGSSEKLF

V: TRBV11-2
CDR3: ASSLEVRRPYEQY

V: TRBV14
CDR3: ASSHDPLTSITYEQY

V: TRBV30
CDR3: AWSVLGTGREGYNSPLH

V: TRBV18
CDR3: ASSPVLGGAEAF

V: TRBV19
CDR3: ASSIPGTGHGYT

V: TRBV5-4
CDR3: ASSPDRPLTDTQY

V: TRBV6-6
CDR3: ASSRRTENTEAF

V: TRBV2
CDR3: ASSGVDFVKQY